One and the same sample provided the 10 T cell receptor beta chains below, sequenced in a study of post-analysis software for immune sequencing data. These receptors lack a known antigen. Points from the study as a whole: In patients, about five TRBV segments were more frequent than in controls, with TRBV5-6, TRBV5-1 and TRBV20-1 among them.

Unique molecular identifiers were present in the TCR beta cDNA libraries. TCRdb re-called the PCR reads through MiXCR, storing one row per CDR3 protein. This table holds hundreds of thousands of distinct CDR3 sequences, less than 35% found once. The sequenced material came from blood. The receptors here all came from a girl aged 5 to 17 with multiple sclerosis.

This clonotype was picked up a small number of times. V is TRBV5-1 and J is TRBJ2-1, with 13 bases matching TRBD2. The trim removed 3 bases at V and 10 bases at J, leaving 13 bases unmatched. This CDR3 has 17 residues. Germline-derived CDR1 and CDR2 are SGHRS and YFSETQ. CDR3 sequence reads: CASSYGLAGELGEEQFF. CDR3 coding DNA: TGCGCCAGCAGCTATGGACTAGCGGGAGAGCTGGGTGAGGAGCAGTTCTTC.

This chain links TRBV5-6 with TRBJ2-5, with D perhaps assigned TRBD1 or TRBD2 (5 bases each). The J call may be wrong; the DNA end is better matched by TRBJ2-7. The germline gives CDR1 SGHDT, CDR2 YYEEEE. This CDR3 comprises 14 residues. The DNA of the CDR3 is TGTGCCAGCAGCCCGGGGACGAGCAACGACGAGCAGTACTTC. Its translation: CASSPGTSNDEQYF.

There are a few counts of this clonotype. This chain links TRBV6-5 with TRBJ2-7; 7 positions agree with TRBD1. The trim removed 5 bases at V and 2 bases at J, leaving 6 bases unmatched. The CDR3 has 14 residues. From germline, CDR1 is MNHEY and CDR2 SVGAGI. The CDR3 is CASSEDRAPYEQYF. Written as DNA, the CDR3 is TGTGCCAGCAGTGAAGACAGGGCGCCCTACGAGCAGTACTTC.

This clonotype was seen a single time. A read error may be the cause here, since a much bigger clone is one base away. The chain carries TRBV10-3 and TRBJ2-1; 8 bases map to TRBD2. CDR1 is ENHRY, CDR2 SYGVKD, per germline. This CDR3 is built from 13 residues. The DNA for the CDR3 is TGTACCATCAGTAGCCGGGAGGGGAATGAGCAGTTCTTC. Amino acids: CTISSREGNEQFF.

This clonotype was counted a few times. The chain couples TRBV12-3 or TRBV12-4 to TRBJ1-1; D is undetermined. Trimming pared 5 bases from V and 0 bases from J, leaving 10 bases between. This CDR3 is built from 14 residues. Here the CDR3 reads CASSRASLNTEAFF. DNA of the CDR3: TGTGCCAGCAGTCGGGCTTCACTGAACACTGAAGCTTTCTTT.

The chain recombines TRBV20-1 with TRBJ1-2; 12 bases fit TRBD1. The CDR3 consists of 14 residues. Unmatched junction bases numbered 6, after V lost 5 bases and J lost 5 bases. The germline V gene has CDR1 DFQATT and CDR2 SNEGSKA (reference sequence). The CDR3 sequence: CSAVGQGAGYGYTF. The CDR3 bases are TGCAGTGCTGTGGGACAGGGGGCTGGTTATGGCTACACCTTC.

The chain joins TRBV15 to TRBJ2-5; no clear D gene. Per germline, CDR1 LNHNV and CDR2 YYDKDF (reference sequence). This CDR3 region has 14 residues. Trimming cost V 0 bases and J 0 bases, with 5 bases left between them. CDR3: CATSRDLYQETQYF. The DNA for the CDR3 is TGTGCCACCAGCAGAGACCTGTACCAAGAGACCCAGTACTTC.

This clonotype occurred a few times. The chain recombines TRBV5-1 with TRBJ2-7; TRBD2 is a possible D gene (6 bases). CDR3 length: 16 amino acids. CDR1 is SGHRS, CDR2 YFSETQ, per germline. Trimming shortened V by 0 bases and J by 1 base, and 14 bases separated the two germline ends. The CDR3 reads CASSLERLGVSYEQYF. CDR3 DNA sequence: TGCGCCAGCAGCTTGGAACGACTAGGAGTATCCTACGAGCAGTACTTC.

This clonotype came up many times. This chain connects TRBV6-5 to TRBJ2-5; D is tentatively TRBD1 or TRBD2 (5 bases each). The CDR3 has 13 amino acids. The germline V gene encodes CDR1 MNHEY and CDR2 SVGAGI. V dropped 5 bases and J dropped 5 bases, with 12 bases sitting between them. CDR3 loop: CASSIRWGETQYF. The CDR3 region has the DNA TGTGCCAGCAGTATACGTTGGGGGGAGACCCAGTACTTC.

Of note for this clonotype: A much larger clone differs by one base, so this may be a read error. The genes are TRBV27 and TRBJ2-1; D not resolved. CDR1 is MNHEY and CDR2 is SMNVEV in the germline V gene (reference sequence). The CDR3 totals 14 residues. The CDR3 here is CTSSYGVELREQFF. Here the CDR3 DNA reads TGTACCAGCAGTTACGGCGTAGAGCTCCGAGAGCAGTTCTTC.